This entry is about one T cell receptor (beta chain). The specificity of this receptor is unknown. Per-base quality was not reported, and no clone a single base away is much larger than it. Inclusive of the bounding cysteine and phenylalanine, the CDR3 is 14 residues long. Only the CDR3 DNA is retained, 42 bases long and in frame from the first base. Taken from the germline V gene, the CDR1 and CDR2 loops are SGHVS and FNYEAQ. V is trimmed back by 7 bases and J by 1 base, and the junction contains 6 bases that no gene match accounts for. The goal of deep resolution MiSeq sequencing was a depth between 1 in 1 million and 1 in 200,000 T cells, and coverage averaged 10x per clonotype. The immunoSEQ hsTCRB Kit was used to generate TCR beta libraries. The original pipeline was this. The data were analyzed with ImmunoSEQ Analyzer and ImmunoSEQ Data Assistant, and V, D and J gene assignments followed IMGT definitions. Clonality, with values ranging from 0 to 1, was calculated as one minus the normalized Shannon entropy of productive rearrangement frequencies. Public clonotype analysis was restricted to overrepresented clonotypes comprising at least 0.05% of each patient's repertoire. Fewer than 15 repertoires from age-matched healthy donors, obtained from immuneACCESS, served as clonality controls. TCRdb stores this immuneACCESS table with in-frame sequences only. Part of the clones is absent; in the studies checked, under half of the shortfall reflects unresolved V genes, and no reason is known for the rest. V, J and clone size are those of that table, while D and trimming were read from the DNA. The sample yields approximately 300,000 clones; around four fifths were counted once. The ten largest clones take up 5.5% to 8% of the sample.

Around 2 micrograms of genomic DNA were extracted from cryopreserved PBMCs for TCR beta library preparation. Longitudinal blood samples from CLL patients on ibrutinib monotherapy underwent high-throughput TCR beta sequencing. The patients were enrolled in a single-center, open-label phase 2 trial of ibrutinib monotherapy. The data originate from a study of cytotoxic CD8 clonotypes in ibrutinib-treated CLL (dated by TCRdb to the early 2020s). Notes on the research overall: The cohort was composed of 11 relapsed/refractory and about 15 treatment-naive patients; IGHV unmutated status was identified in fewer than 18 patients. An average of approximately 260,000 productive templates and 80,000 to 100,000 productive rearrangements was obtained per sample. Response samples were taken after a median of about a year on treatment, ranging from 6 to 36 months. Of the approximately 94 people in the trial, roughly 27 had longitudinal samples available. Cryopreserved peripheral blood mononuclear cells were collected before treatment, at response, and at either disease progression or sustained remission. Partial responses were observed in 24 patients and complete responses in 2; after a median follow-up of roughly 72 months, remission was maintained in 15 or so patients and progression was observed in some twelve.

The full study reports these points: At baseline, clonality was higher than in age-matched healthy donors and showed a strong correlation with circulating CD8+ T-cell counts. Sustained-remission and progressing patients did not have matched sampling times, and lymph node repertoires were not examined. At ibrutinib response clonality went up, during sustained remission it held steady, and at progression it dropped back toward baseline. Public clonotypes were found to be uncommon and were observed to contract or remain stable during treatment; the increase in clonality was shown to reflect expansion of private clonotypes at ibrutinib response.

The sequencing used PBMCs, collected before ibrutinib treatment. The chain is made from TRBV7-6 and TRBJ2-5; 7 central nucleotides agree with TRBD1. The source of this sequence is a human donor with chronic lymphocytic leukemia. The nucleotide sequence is TGTGCCAGCACCAACCGGGACAGCCAAGAGACCCAGTACTTC. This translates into CASTNRDSQETQYF.